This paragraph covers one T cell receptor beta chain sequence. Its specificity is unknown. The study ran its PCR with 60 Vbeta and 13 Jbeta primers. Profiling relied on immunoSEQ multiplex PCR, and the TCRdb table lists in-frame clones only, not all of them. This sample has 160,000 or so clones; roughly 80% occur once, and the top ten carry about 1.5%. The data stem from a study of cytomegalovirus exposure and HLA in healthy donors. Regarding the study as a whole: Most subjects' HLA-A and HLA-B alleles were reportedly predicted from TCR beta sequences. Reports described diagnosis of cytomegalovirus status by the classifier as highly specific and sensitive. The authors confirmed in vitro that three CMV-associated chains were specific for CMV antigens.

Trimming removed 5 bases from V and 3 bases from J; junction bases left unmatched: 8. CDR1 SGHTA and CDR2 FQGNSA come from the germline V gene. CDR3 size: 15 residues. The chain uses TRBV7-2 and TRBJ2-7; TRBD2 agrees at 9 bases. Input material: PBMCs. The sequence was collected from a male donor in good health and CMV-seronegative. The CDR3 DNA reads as TGTGCCAGCAGCCCCGCCGGGACTAGCCTCTACGAGCAGTACTTC. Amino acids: CASSPAGTSLYEQYF.